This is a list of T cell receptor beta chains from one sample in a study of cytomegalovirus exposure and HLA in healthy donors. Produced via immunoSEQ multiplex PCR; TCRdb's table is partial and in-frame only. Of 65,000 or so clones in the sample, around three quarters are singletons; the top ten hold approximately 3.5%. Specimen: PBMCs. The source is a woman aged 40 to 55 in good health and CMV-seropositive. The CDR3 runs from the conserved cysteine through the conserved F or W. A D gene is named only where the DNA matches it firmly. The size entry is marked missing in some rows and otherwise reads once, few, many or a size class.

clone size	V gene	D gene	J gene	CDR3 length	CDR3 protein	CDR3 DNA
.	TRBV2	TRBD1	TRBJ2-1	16	CASVALPTGLSNEQFF	TGTGCCAGCGTGGCCCTTCCGACAGGGCTAAGCAATGAGCAGTTCTTC
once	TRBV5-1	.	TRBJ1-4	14	CASSFSGNDEKLFF	TGCGCCAGCAGCTTCTCCGGGAACGATGAAAAACTGTTTTTT
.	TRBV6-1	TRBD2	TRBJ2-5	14	CATTRLAGEETQYF	TGTGCCACCACCAGACTAGCGGGGGAAGAGACCCAGTACTTC
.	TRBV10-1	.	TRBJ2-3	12	CASSEGLDTQYF	TGCGCCAGCAGTGAGGGGCTAGATACGCAGTATTTT
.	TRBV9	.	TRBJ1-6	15	CASSVDTGLGSPLHF	TGTGCCAGCAGCGTCGACACAGGGCTCGGGTCACCCCTCCACTTT
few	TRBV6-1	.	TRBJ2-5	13	CASNVDSQETQYF	TGTGCCAGCAATGTGGACAGCCAAGAGACCCAGTACTTC
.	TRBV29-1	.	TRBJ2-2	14	CSVEGPGYTGELFF	TGCAGCGTTGAGGGGCCAGGGTACACCGGGGAGCTGTTTTTT
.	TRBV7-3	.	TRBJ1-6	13	CASSSNRESPLHF	TGTGCCAGCAGCTCGAACAGGGAATCACCCCTCCACTTT
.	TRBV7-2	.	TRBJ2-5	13	CASSNRVQETQYF	TGTGCCAGCTCTAACAGGGTCCAAGAGACCCAGTACTTC
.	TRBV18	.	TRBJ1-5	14	CASSPGGRIPPQHF	TGTGCCAGCTCACCAGGAGGCCGAATTCCGCCCCAGCATTTT
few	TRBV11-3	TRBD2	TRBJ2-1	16	CASSLGTSGGQNEQFF	TGTGCCAGCAGCTTAGGGACTAGCGGGGGGCAGAATGAGCAGTTCTTC
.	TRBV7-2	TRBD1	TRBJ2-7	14	CASSSGQGTYEQYF	TGTGCCAGCAGCTCGGGACAGGGGACCTACGAGCAGTACTTC
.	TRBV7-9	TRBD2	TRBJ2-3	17	CASSLPRTSESTDTQYF	TGTGCCAGCAGCTTACCTCGGACTAGCGAGAGCACAGATACGCAGTATTTT
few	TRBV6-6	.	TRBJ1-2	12	CASSIANYGYTF	TGTGCCAGCAGTATAGCTAACTATGGCTACACCTTC
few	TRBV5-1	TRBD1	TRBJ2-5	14	CASSWGTGVETQYF	TGTGCCAGCAGCTGGGGGACAGGGGTGGAGACCCAGTACTTC
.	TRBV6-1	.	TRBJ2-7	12	CASRTGIYEQYF	TGTGCCAGCAGAACAGGGATCTACGAGCAGTACTTC
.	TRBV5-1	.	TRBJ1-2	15	CASRSTGGAEFGYTF	TGCGCCAGCAGGTCGACGGGGGGCGCGGAGTTCGGCTACACCTTC
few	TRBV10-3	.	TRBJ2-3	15	CAILDDSGSTDTQYF	TGTGCCATCCTGGATGATAGCGGAAGCACAGATACGCAGTATTTT
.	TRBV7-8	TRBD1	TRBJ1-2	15	CASSRNRTGWRGYTF	TGTGCCAGCAGCCGAAACAGGACAGGGTGGAGAGGCTACACCTTC
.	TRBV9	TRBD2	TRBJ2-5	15	CASSPGLAGLETQYF	TGTGCCAGCAGCCCGGGACTAGCGGGGTTAGAGACCCAGTACTTC
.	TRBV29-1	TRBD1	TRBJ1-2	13	CSVQGVSDYGYTF	TGCAGCGTACAGGGGGTGTCGGACTATGGCTACACCTTC
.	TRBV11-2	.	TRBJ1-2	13	CASSEGRIYGYTF	TGTGCCAGCAGCGAAGGGAGGATCTATGGCTACACCTTC
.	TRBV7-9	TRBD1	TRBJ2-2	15	CASSPTSQGAQFSSF	TGTGCCAGCAGTCCAACTTCCCAGGGGGCGCAGTTCTCATCATTT
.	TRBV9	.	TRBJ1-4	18	CASSVHPVLKGGDEKLFF	TGTGCCAGCAGCGTGCATCCTGTCCTTAAGGGGGGGGATGAAAAACTGTTTTTT
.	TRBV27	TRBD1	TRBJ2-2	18	CASAVLGTGGFYGGELFF	TGTGCCAGCGCTGTGCTAGGGACAGGGGGTTTTTACGGCGGGGAGCTGTTTTTT
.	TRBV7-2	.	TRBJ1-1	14	CASTYFLEVAEAFF	TGTGCCAGCACCTACTTTCTAGAGGTCGCTGAAGCTTTCTTT
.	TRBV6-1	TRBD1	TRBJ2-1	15	CASNQQGSYYNEQFF	TGTGCCAGCAACCAACAGGGGAGCTATTACAATGAGCAGTTCTTC
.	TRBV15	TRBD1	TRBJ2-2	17	CATSRDDETGVVGELFF	TGTGCCACCAGCAGAGATGATGAGACAGGGGTGGTCGGGGAGCTGTTTTTT
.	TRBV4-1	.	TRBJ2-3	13	CASSRDSKDTQYF	TGCGCCAGCAGCCGCGACAGCAAGGATACGCAGTATTTT
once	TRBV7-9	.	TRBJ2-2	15	CASSLGRGPTGELFF	TGTGCCAGCAGCTTAGGCAGGGGCCCCACCGGGGAGCTGTTTTTT
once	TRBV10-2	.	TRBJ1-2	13	CASSESTGYGYTF	TGCGCCAGCAGTGAGTCGACGGGCTATGGCTACACCTTC
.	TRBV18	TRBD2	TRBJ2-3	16	CASSPGLAGSTDTQYF	TGTGCCAGCTCACCTGGACTAGCGGGAAGCACAGATACGCAGTATTTT
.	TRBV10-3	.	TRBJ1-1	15	CAISGVGGMGTEAFF	TGTGCCATCAGTGGAGTGGGGGGGATGGGGACTGAAGCTTTCTTT
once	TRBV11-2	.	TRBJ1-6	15	CASSLSSSYNSPLHF	TGTGCCAGCAGCTTATCTAGCTCCTATAATTCACCCCTCCACTTT
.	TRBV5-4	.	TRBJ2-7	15	CASSPRAGFGHEQYF	TGTGCCAGCAGCCCTAGAGCAGGGTTTGGCCACGAGCAGTACTTC
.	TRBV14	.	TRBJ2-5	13	CASSPNYAGTQYF	TGTGCCAGCAGCCCAAACTACGCGGGGACCCAGTACTTC
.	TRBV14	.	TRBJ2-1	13	CASSRGGGFEQFF	TGTGCCAGCAGCAGGGGGGGAGGCTTCGAGCAGTTCTTC
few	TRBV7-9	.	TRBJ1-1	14	CASSQSQVNTEAFF	TGTGCCAGCAGCCAGTCACAGGTTAACACTGAAGCTTTCTTT
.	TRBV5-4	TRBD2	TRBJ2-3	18	CASSVGLAGGLRTDTQYF	TGTGCCAGCAGCGTGGGACTAGCGGGGGGGCTGCGCACAGATACGCAGTATTTT
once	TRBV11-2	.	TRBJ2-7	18	CASSALGRQRKSSYEQYF	TGTGCCAGCAGCGCCCTAGGTCGGCAGCGCAAAAGCTCCTACGAGCAGTACTTC
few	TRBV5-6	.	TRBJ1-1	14	CASSLTGENTEAFF	TGTGCCAGCAGCCTAACAGGAGAGAACACTGAAGCTTTCTTT
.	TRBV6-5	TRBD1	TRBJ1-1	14	CASKTGPMNTEAFF	TGTGCCAGCAAGACAGGGCCCATGAACACTGAAGCTTTCTTT
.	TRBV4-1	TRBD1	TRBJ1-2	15	CASSPGQGANYGYTF	TGCGCCAGCAGCCCGGGACAGGGAGCTAACTATGGCTACACCTTC
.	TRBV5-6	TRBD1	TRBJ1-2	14	CASSPTGTYYGYTF	TGTGCCAGCAGTCCGACAGGGACGTACTATGGCTACACCTTC
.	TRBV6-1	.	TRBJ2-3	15	CASSEVKGWADTQYF	TGTGCCAGCAGTGAAGTGAAGGGGTGGGCAGATACGCAGTATTTT
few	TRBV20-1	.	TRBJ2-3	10	CSARGDTQYF	TGCAGTGCCCGAGGAGATACGCAGTATTTT